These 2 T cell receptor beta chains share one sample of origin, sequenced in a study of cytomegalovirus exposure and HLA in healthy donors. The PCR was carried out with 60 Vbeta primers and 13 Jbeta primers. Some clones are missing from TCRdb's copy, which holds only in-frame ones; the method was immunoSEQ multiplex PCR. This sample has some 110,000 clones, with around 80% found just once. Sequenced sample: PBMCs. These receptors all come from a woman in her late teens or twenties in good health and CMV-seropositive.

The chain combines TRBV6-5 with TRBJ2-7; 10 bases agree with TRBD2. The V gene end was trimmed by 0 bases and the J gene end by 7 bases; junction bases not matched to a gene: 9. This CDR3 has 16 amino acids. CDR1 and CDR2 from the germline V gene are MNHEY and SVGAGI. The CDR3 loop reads CASSYSRASGRREQYF. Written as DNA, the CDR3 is TGTGCCAGCAGTTACTCGAGGGCTAGCGGGAGAAGGGAGCAGTACTTC.

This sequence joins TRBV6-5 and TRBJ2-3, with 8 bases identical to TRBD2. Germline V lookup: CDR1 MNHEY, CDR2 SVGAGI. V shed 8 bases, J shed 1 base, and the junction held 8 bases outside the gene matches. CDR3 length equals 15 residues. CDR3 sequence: CASGIAGIGTDTQYF. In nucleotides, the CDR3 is TGTGCCAGCGGAATAGCGGGAATCGGCACAGATACGCAGTATTTT.